What follows is one T cell receptor (beta chain) and its context. Its antigen is unknown. Nothing much larger sits one base from this clone, and base qualities are not available. The CDR3 goes from the cysteine to the phenylalanine over 16 residues. The sequence is cut down to CDR3 DNA, 48 bases in frame from base 1. CDR1 and CDR2 were assigned from the germline V gene as SGHDN and FVKESK. V drops 0 bases and J drops 5 bases, leaving 16 bases in between. These data are taken from a study of blood T cell dynamics during melanoma immunotherapy (dated by TCRdb to about 2020). A note on the overall study: Patients had metastatic melanoma and received first-line pembrolizumab or nivolumab plus ipilimumab as standard of care in the United Kingdom. To find early correlates of response, peripheral T cell receptor repertoires were profiled in metastatic melanoma patients before and after one cycle of checkpoint inhibitor therapy. A training cohort was formed from consecutive patients, and a further independent group of patients from the same centre was pooled into an external validation set.

The investigation overall reported the following: Among sorted CD8+ subsets, TIE cells showed the highest similarity to cfDNA CDR3 sequences and the highest clonality, suggesting active turnover with convergence on dominant clones. The relatively small sample size was acknowledged as a potential limitation on generalization of the results. The study was unable to establish whether the T cell clones driving the repertoire changes were melanoma-specific or instead reflected general immune activation.

For each sorted CD8+ T cell subset, the entire amount of extracted DNA was loaded into the assay. The immunoSEQ TCRb Assay kit was used according to manufacturer instructions to amplify TCR beta CDR3 sequences from genomic DNA. The KAPA Library Quantification Kit for Illumina platforms was used to quantify the pooled libraries by qPCR. Pooled libraries were clustered at 0.6-1.1 pM and sequenced on an Illumina NextSeq 500. Per the original workflow: Analysis of the TCR data relied on immunoSEQ ANALYZER and the R LymphoSeq package. A rearrangement efficiency score was calculated as productive divided by the sum of productive and non-productive CDR3 sequences. Clonality was measured with the Gini coefficient and diversity with the Renyi index at alpha=1, compared pairwise between timepoints within each patient. Clonal relatedness, based on an edit distance of 3, and repertoire similarity, based on the Bhattacharyya coefficient, were both computed in LymphoSeq. To classify response, a linear discriminant analysis based on week-3 changes in clonality and diversity was built with the R MASS and caret packages. The source is immuneACCESS, and TCRdb retained only in-frame sequences with V and J called. Part of the clones is not carried over; for the studies checked, unresolved V genes explain less than half of this, and the remainder is unexplained. Clone size and the V and J calls come from that table; the DNA yielded D and trimming. Recorded for this sample are fewer than 15,000 clones; around 92% of them occurred a single time. The ten largest clones represent approximately 0.18% of the sample.

The time point tag for this specimen amounts to: pre-treatment baseline. Blood samples were collected before treatment (T0) and at week 3 (W3), after the first cycle of checkpoint blockade. Except for two patients with rapid clinical progression, response was assessed 12 weeks after the first infusion by RECIST 1.1; disease control meant complete response, partial response or stable disease. Any patient who had received prior systemic cancer treatment, was on concomitant immunosuppressant therapy or had synchronous other active malignancies was excluded. In six patients, three with progression and three with disease control, sorted CD8+ memory and naive T cell subsets were sequenced at T0 and W3. PBMC were isolated from blood with Lymphoprep and SepMate tubes, followed by red cell lysis. QIAamp DNA Blood Mini kits were used to extract DNA from PBMC and sorted T cell subsets. CD8+ T cell subsets were sorted live on a FACSAria III cytometer and then frozen prior to DNA extraction. For flow cytometry, fresh PBMC were kept at 4 degrees C in PBS with roughly 1.9% fetal bovine serum and analyzed within 24 hours.

The clonotype was recovered from a human donor with melanoma. The specimen was effector memory CD8+ T cells from blood, collected from a patient treated with checkpoint blockade. The rearrangement combines TRBV14 with TRBJ2-5, with the D assignment possibly TRBD1 or TRBD2, given 5 matching bases for each. DNA sequence: TGTGCCAGCAGCCAAGATCGTCGGGGACCAGGGGAGACCCAGTACTTC. It translates to CASSQDRRGPGETQYF.